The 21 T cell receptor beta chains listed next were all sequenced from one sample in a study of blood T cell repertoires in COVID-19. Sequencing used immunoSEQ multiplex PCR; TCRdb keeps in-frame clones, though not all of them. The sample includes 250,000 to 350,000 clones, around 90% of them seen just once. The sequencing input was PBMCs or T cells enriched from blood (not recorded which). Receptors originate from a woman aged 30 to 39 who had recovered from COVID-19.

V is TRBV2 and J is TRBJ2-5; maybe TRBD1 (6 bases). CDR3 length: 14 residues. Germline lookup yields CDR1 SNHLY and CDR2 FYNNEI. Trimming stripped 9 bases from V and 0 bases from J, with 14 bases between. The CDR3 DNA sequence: TGTGCCAGTAGGGACACCCGGTACCAAGAGACCCAGTACTTC. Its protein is CASRDTRYQETQYF.

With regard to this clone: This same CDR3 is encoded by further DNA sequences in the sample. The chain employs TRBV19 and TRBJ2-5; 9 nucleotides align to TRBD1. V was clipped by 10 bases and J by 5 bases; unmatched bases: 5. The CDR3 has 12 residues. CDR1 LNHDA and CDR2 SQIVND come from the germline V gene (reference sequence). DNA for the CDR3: TGTGCCACCGGGACAGGGCTGGAGACCCAGTACTTC. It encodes CATGTGLETQYF.

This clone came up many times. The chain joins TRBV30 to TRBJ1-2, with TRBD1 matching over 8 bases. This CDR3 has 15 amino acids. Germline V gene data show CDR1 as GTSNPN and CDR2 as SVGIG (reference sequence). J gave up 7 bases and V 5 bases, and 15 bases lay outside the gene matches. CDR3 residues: CAWVRPRTGTSGYTF. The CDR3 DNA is TGTGCCTGGGTTCGCCCTCGGACAGGGACAAGTGGCTACACCTTC.

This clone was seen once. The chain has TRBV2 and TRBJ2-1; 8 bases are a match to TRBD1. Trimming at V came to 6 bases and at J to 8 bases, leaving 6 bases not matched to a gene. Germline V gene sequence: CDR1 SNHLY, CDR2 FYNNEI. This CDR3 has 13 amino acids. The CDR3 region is CASRWQGADEQFF. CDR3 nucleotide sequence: TGTGCCAGCAGGTGGCAGGGGGCAGATGAGCAGTTCTTC.

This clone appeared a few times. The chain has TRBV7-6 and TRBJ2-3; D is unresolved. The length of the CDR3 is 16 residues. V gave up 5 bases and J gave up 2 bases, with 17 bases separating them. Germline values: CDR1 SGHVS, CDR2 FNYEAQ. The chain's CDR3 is CASSPGSGDNTDTQYF. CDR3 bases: TGTGCCAGCAGCCCAGGATCAGGCGACAACACAGATACGCAGTATTTT.

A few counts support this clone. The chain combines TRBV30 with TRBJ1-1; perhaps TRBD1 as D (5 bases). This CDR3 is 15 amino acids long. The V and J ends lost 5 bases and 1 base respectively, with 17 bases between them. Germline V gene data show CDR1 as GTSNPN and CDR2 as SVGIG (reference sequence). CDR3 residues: CAWFWGGTGNTEAFF. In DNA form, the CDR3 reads TGTGCCTGGTTTTGGGGGGGGACGGGGAACACTGAAGCTTTCTTT.

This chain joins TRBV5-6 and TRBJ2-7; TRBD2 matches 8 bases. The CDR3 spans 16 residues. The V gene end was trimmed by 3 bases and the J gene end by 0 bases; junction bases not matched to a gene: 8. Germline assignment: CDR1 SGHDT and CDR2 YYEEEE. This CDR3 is CASSWGGGPYSYEQYF. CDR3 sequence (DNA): TGTGCCAGCAGCTGGGGCGGGGGGCCCTACTCCTACGAGCAGTACTTC.

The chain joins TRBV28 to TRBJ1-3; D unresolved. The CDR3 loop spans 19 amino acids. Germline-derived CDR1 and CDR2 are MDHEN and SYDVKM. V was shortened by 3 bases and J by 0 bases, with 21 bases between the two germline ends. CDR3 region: CASSFLLAPLQNSGNTIYF. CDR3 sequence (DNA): TGTGCCAGCAGTTTTTTATTGGCGCCTTTACAGAACTCTGGAAACACCATATATTTT.

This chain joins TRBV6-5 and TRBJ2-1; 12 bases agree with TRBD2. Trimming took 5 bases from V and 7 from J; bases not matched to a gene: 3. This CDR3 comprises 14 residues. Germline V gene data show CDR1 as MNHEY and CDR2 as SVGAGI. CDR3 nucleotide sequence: TGTGCCAGCAGTCCTAGCGGGAGGGGTAATGAGCAGTTCTTC. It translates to CASSPSGRGNEQFF.

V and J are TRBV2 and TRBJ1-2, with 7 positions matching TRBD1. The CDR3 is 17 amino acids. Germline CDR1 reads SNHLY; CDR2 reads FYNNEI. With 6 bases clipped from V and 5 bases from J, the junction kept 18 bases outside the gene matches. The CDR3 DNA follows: TGTGCCAGCAGAGGGACCCCGGGACAGCCGTTCGAGTATGGCTACACCTTC. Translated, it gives CASRGTPGQPFEYGYTF.

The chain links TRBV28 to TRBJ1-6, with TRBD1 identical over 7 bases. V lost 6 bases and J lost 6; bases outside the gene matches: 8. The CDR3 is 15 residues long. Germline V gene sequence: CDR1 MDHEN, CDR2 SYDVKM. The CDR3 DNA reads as TGTGCCAGCAGCCCGACAGGGTTTACTAATTCACCCCTCCACTTT. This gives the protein CASSPTGFTNSPLHF.

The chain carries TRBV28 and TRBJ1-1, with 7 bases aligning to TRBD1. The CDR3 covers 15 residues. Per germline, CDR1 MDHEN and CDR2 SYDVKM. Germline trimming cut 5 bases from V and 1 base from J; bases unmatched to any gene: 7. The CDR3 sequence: CASSLRQGRNTEAFF. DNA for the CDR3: TGTGCCAGCAGTCTAAGACAGGGCCGGAACACTGAAGCTTTCTTT.

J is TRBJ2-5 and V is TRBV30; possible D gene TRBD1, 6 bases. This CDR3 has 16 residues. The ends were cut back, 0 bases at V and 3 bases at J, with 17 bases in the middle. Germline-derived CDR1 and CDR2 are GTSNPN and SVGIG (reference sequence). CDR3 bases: TGTGCCTGGAGTGTGGGCTTCCAGGGGCGGGAAGAGACCCAGTACTTC. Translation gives CAWSVGFQGREETQYF.

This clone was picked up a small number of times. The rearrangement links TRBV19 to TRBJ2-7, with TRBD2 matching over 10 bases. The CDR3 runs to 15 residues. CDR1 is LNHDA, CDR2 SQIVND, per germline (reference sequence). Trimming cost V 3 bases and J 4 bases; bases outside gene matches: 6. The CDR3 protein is CASSMGGLAAYEQYF. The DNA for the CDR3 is TGTGCCAGTAGTATGGGTGGACTAGCGGCTTACGAGCAGTACTTC.

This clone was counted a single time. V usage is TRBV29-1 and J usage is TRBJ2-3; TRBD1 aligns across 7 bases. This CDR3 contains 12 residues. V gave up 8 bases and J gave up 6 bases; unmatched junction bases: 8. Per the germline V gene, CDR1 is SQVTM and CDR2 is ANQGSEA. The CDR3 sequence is CSLGQVYDTQYF. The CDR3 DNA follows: TGCAGCCTTGGACAGGTTTACGATACGCAGTATTTT.

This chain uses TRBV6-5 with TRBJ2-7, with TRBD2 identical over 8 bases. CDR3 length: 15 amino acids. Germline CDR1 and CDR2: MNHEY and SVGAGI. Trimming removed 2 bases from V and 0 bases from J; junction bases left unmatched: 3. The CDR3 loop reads CASSYGLAVSYEQYF. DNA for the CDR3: TGTGCCAGCAGTTACGGACTAGCAGTCTCCTACGAGCAGTACTTC.

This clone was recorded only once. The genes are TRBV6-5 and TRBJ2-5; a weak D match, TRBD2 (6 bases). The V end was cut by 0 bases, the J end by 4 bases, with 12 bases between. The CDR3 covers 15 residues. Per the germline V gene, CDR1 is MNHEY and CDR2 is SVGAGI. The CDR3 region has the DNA TGTGCCAGCAGTTACTCCGGGGGAACGGGAGAGACCCAGTACTTC. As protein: CASSYSGGTGETQYF.

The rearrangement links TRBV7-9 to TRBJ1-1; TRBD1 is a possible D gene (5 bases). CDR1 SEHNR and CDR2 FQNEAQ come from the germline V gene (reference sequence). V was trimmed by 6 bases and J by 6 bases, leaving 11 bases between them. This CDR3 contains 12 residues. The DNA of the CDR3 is TGTGCCAGCAGTGGGGCCGGCGCTGAAGCTTTCTTT. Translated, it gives CASSGAGAEAFF.

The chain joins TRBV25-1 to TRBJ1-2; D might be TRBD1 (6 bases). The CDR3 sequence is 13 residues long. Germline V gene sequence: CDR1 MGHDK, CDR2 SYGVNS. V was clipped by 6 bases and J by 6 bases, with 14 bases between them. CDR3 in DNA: TGTGCCAGCAGCCTAGGGGGGGCGGATGGCTACACCTTC. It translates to CASSLGGADGYTF.

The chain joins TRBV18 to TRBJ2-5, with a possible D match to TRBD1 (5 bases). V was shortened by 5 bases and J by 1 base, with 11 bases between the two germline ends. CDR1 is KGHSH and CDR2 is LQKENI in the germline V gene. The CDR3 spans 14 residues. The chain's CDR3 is CASSFQGSQETQYF. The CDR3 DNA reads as TGTGCCAGCTCATTCCAGGGTAGCCAAGAGACCCAGTACTTC.

CDR3 bases: TGTGCCAGCAGCGCCAGTATACCCCTGAACACCGGGGAGCTGTTTTTT. Translated: CASSASIPLNTGELFF. The chain links TRBV7-9 to TRBJ2-2; D is ambiguous. Germline V CDR1 and CDR2: SEHNR, FQNEAQ (reference sequence). This CDR3 comprises 16 residues. Deletions cut 5 bases from V and 1 base from J, with 14 bases between.